These 18 T cell receptor beta chains came from one sample sequenced in a study of blood T cell repertoires in COVID-19. Sequenced by immunoSEQ multiplex PCR; TCRdb stores in-frame clones only, minus some. The sample gives tens of thousands of clones, about 83% of which show up once; approximately 39% is in the top ten. Source material: peripheral blood. These receptor sequences come from an elderly man with active or convalescent COVID-19.

The V call is TRBV4-1, the J call TRBJ1-1; weak D call: TRBD1 (6 bases). This CDR3 has 16 amino acids. Germline lookup yields CDR1 MGHRA and CDR2 YSYEKL. Trimming took off 4 bases at V and 4 bases at J, with 19 bases between the two ends. The CDR3 here is CASSRFLGVGGTEAFF. The CDR3 DNA reads TGCGCCAGCAGCCGTTTTTTGGGGGTAGGGGGCACTGAAGCTTTCTTT.

This chain connects TRBV10-2 to TRBJ1-1; D may be TRBD1 (5 bases). Germline V gene lookup returns CDR1 WSHSY and CDR2 SAAADI. V shed 1 base and J shed 2 bases, with 8 bases lying between them. This CDR3 region has 14 residues. CDR3 protein: CASSEYRGNTEAFF. The CDR3 DNA follows: TGCGCCAGCAGTGAGTATAGGGGCAACACTGAAGCTTTCTTT.

This clone has only one observation. The CDR3 DNA follows: TGTGCCAGCAGTCCATCAGGGACAGGGGAACGAGGGGCCAACGTCCTGACTTTC. Residues: CASSPSGTGERGANVLTF. V is TRBV28 and J is TRBJ2-6; TRBD1 aligns across 10 bases. This CDR3 region has 18 residues. Per the germline V gene, CDR1 is MDHEN and CDR2 is SYDVKM. V was clipped by 5 bases and J by 4 bases; unmatched bases: 11.

The rearrangement joins TRBV7-2 to TRBJ2-7, with 8 positions matching TRBD1. The CDR3 has 14 residues. The trim removed 1 base at V and 7 bases at J, leaving 6 bases unmatched. CDR1 is SGHTA, CDR2 FQGNSA, per germline. Here the CDR3 reads CASSLGQGADEQYF. CDR3 nucleotide sequence: TGTGCCAGCAGCTTAGGGCAGGGGGCTGATGAGCAGTACTTC.

The V call is TRBV5-8, the J call TRBJ2-7; 7 positions match TRBD2. The CDR3 is 15 residues long. Trimming at V came to 2 bases and at J to 0 bases, leaving 5 bases not matched to a gene. Germline values: CDR1 SGHTS, CDR2 YDEGEE. As DNA, the CDR3 is TGTGCCAGCAGCTTCGGGGGGTATAACTCCTACGAGCAGTACTTC. Protein product: CASSFGGYNSYEQYF.

This clone occurred a few times. CDR3 DNA sequence: TGTGCCAGCAGACCGGGACAGTCCTTTTACTATGGCTACACCTTC. Its translation: CASRPGQSFYYGYTF. The V and J genes are TRBV6-6 and TRBJ1-2; 7 bases are a match to TRBD1. This CDR3 has 15 amino acids. V lost 6 bases to trimming and J lost 3 bases; unmatched junction nucleotides: 10. Germline V gene sequence: CDR1 MNHNY, CDR2 SVGAGI (reference sequence).

The rearrangement links TRBV20-1 to TRBJ1-2; 7 bases are shared with TRBD1. This CDR3 is 14 amino acids long. V gave up 3 bases and J gave up 1 base; unmatched junction bases: 5. Per the germline V gene, CDR1 is DFQATT and CDR2 is SNEGSKA (reference sequence). CDR3 sequence reads: CSASRGLGNYGYTF. CDR3 nucleotide sequence: TGCAGTGCTAGTAGGGGGCTCGGTAACTATGGCTACACCTTC.

This chain joins TRBV12-3 or TRBV12-4 and TRBJ1-2; D perhaps matches TRBD1 (5 bases). The CDR3 covers 13 residues. Trimming pared 3 bases from V and 2 bases from J, leaving 7 bases between. Written as DNA, the CDR3 is TGTGCCAGCAGTTTGGGGGGAAACTATGGCTACACCTTC. Translation gives CASSLGGNYGYTF.

The V and J genes are TRBV5-1 and TRBJ1-2; possibly TRBD1 for D (6 bases). The CDR3 contains 14 residues. V lost 0 bases and J lost 0, with 6 bases in between. Germline-derived CDR1 and CDR2 are SGHRS and YFSETQ. As DNA, the CDR3 is TGCGCCAGCAGCTTGGAGGGGGCTAACTATGGCTACACCTTC. It translates to CASSLEGANYGYTF.

The J gene is TRBJ1-2, the V gene TRBV3-1 (or the pseudogene TRBV3-2); 8 positions agree with TRBD1. This CDR3 region has 14 residues. Germline V CDR1 and CDR2: LGHDT, YNNKEL (reference sequence). Trimming cost V 3 bases and J 7 bases; bases outside gene matches: 7. CDR3 coding DNA: TGTGCCAGCAGCCAGAAGGACAGGGAGAGTGGCTACACCTTC. Its protein product is CASSQKDRESGYTF.

The chain uses TRBV6-4 and TRBJ2-1; TRBD2 matches 10 bases. The germline CDR1 and CDR2 sequences are MRHNA and SNTAGT. The CDR3 totals 16 residues. V dropped 0 bases and J dropped 7; count of bases not matched to a gene: 6. CDR3 nucleotides: TGTGCCAGCAGTGACTCGAATCTAGCGGGAGAAAATGAGCAGTTCTTC. Translated: CASSDSNLAGENEQFF.

The rearrangement joins TRBV15 to TRBJ2-1, with unresolved D. This CDR3 region has 16 residues. With 0 bases removed from V and 4 bases from J, the gap between germline ends came to 13 bases. Per the germline V gene, CDR1 is LNHNV and CDR2 is YYDKDF (reference sequence). The CDR3 sequence: CATSRDHAVPYNEQFF. DNA of the CDR3: TGTGCCACCAGCAGAGATCACGCGGTTCCATACAATGAGCAGTTCTTC.

This clone was counted a few times. The rearrangement joins TRBV4-2 to TRBJ2-3, with 12 nucleotides matching TRBD2. The CDR3 is made up of 16 amino acids. Germline CDR1 LGHNA, CDR2 YNFKEQ. CDR3 protein: CAVAKTSGSWLDTQYF. The CDR3 bases are TGTGCTGTGGCGAAGACTAGCGGGAGTTGGTTGGATACGCAGTATTTT.

This clone was observed once. V and J are TRBV5-1 and TRBJ2-1; 8 bases agree with TRBD2. This CDR3 region has 14 residues. The ends lost 5 bases at V and 7 bases at J; junction bases unmatched: 8. The germline gives CDR1 SGHRS, CDR2 YFSETQ. The CDR3 protein is CASRRDPGGNEQFF. The CDR3 DNA is TGCGCCAGCAGAAGGGACCCGGGGGGGAATGAGCAGTTCTTC.

V gene TRBV5-4 combines with J gene TRBJ2-1; 9 bases are a match to TRBD1. The CDR3 is made up of 15 amino acids. V shed 3 bases and J 4 bases; nucleotides not matched to a gene: 5. CDR1 and CDR2 (germline): SGHNT, YYREEE (reference sequence). The CDR3 DNA sequence: TGTGCCAGCAGCTCCGGACAGGGGCAGTACAATGAGCAGTTCTTC. Protein: CASSSGQGQYNEQFF.

The CDR3 nucleotides are TGTGCCAGCAGCTCCGGACTAGCGGGAGGGCCCACAGATACGCAGTATTTT. This codes for CASSSGLAGGPTDTQYF. This rearrangement joins TRBV7-9 to TRBJ2-3; 15 nucleotides line up with TRBD2. Unmatched junction bases numbered 4, after V lost 4 bases and J lost 2 bases. The CDR3 length is 17 residues. The germline V gene has CDR1 SEHNR and CDR2 FQNEAQ (reference sequence).

V usage is TRBV7-8 and J usage is TRBJ1-5, with D perhaps TRBD1 (5 bases). V lost 5 bases, J lost 4 bases, and 15 bases lay in between. The CDR3 has 15 residues. Germline-derived CDR1 and CDR2 are SGHVS and FQNEAQ. The CDR3 nucleotides are TGTGCCAGCAGCCGAGGGGCCCAACCTAATCAGCCCCAGCATTTT. Translation gives CASSRGAQPNQPQHF.

This chain links TRBV13 with TRBJ1-5; perhaps TRBD1 as D (5 bases). The germline CDR1 and CDR2 sequences are PRHDT and FYEKMQ (reference sequence). This CDR3 is 14 amino acids long. The V gene lost 0 bases and the J gene lost 6 bases, with 9 bases spanning the gap. CDR3 DNA sequence: TGTGCCAGCAGCTTAGGAGTGGGGGGTCAGCCCCAGCATTTT. This translates into CASSLGVGGQPQHF.